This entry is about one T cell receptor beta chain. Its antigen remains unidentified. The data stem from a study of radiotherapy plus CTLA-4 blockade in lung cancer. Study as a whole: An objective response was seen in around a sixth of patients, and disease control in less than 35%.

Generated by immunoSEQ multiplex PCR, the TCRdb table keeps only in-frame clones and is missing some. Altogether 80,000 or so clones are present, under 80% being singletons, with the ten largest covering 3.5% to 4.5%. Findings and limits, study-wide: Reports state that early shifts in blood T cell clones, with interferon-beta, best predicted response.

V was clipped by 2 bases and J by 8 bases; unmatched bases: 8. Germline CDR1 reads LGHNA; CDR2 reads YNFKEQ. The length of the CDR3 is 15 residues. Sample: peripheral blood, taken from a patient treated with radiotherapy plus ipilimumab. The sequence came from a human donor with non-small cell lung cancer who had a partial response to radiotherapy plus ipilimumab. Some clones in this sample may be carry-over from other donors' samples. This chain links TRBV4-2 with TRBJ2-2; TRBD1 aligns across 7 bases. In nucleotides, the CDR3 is TGTGCCAGCAGCCAACTTCTCGCAGGGGGAGGGGAGCTGTTTTTT. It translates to CASSQLLAGGGELFF.